This entry concerns a single T cell receptor beta chain. Arm-PCR of CDR3 regions and iRepertoire HTBI primers were used to build TCR beta libraries. TCRdb reprocessed the multiplex PCR reads via MiXCR and lists one record per CDR3 protein. The sample consists of hundreds of thousands of distinct CDR3 sequences, 16% of them appearing once. The data stem from a study of regulatory T cells in long-lasting Graves disease. This CDR3 spans 16 amino acids. With V trimmed by 6 bases and J by 2 bases, 6 bases remained unmatched. The germline CDR1 and CDR2 sequences are MNHEY and SMNVEV (reference sequence). Time point given: newly diagnosed GD, antithyroid drugs for less than 3 months. RNA extracted from PBMCs served as the sequencing template. This sample was also put to use in a study of T cells in Graves' hyperthyroidism and ophthalmopathy.

The chain has TRBV27 and TRBJ2-1; 11 bases line up with TRBD2. The TCR sequence derives from a woman between 25 and 40 years old with Graves disease. Sample: peripheral blood mononuclear cells (PBMCs), taken at new diagnosis, from a patient treated with antithyroid drugs. The chain's CDR3 is CASSTRLAGPYNEQFF. The CDR3 region has the DNA TGTGCCAGCAGCACTAGACTAGCGGGACCCTACAATGAGCAGTTCTTC.